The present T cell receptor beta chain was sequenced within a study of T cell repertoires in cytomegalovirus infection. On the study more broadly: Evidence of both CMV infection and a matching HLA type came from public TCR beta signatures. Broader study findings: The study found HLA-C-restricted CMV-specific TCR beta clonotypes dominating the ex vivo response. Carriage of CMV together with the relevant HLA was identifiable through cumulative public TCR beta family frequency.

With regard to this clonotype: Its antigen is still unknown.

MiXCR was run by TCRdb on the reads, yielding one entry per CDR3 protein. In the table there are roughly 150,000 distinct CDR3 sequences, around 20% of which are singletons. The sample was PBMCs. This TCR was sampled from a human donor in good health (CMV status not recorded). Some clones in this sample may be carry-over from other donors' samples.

The CDR3 is CASSTRRFTEAFF. CDR3 DNA sequence: TGTGCCAGCAGCACCCGACGATTCACTGAAGCTTTCTTT. The chain carries TRBV5-6 and TRBJ1-1, with D uncertain. Germline assignment: CDR1 SGHDT and CDR2 YYEEEE. Trimming left V 4 bases short and J 4 bases short, with 11 bases between. The CDR3 is 13 amino acids.